These 3 T cell receptor beta chains share one sample of origin, sequenced in a study of cytomegalovirus exposure and HLA in healthy donors. The method was immunoSEQ multiplex PCR; TCRdb's version includes in-frame clones alone and lacks a portion of them. This table holds under 200,000 clones, roughly nine tenths found once. Input material: PBMCs. These receptors came from a woman between 25 and 40 years old in good health and CMV-seronegative.

This clone showed up just a few times. V gene TRBV9 combines with J gene TRBJ2-1, with D uncertain. The CDR3 is 15 residues long. Trimming took 3 bases from V and 6 from J, leaving 16 bases between them. Germline-derived CDR1 and CDR2 are SGDLS and YYNGEE. This chain's CDR3 is CASSGFTNLANEQFF. CDR3 nucleotide sequence: TGTGCCAGCAGCGGCTTCACCAACCTCGCCAATGAGCAGTTCTTC.

This clone was seen just once. The chain recombines TRBV6-5 with TRBJ2-3; perhaps D is TRBD1 or TRBD2 (5 bases each). V lost 0 bases and J 5 bases, leaving 12 bases between the germline ends. This CDR3 comprises 15 residues. Germline V gene lookup returns CDR1 MNHEY and CDR2 SVGAGI. The CDR3 protein is CASSYSAGAGDTQYF. CDR3 DNA: TGTGCCAGCAGTTACTCGGCCGGGGCTGGAGATACGCAGTATTTT.

The chain uses TRBV4-3 and TRBJ1-2; 10 positions match TRBD1. V lost 1 base and J lost 8; bases outside the gene matches: 4. Germline V gives CDR1 LGHNA, CDR2 YSLEER. This CDR3 contains 14 residues. Here the CDR3 DNA reads TGCGCCAGCAGCCAAGGGACAGGGGGATACGGCTACACCTTC. Its protein is CASSQGTGGYGYTF.